What follows are 10 T cell receptor beta chains derived from one specimen sequenced in a study of T-cell memory formation after mild COVID-19. Via MiXCR, TCRdb re-called the 5' RACE reads, giving one row per CDR3 protein. Found here are a few hundred thousand distinct CDR3 sequences, around 14% of them singletons; the top ten hold under 25%. The sample taken for sequencing was PBMCs or a T cell subset sorted from them (not recorded which). Every receptor here comes from a man in his late teens or twenties who had mild COVID-19 (a few samples of this study predate the infection). Cell type and time point are not known.

There are a few counts of this clonotype. The chain uses TRBV20-1 and TRBJ2-3; weak D call: TRBD2 (5 bases). Per the germline V gene, CDR1 is DFQATT and CDR2 is SNEGSKA (reference sequence). The V end was cut by 5 bases, the J end by 4 bases, with 16 bases between. This CDR3 is built from 14 residues. The CDR3 loop is CSAPSLGGADTQYF. The DNA for the CDR3 is TGCAGTGCTCCCTCGCTTGGAGGCGCAGATACGCAGTATTTT.

The chain uses TRBV11-2 and TRBJ2-7; tentative D call: TRBD1 (6 bases). In germline, CDR1 is SGHAT, CDR2 FQNNGV. The V and J ends lost 1 base and 1 base respectively, with 20 bases between them. The CDR3 covers 18 residues. The CDR3 coding sequence is TGTGCCAGCAGCTTAGGACGGAGAACCGAAAGGGGGTCCTACGAGCAGTACTTC. This gives the protein CASSLGRRTERGSYEQYF.

V gene TRBV6-5 combines with J gene TRBJ2-3; D is ambiguous. The CDR3 sequence is 13 residues long. Germline-derived CDR1 and CDR2 are MNHEY and SVGAGI. The ends were cut back, 5 bases at V and 4 bases at J, with 10 bases in the middle. Here the CDR3 reads CASSQKMADTQYF. For the CDR3, the DNA is TGTGCCAGCAGTCAAAAGATGGCAGATACGCAGTATTTT.

This clonotype was detected only a few times. V and J are TRBV13 and TRBJ2-7; 7 bases match TRBD2. The CDR3 is made up of 14 amino acids. Trimming took 5 bases from V and 5 from J; bases not matched to a gene: 9. The germline gives CDR1 PRHDT, CDR2 FYEKMQ (reference sequence). CDR3 in DNA: TGTGCCAGCAGCGAGCGGGGCATGTGGCACGAGCAGTACTTC. Translation: CASSERGMWHEQYF.

This clonotype has at least ten counts. The J gene is TRBJ1-1, the V gene TRBV6-1; the D gene is possibly TRBD1 (6 bases). Germline V CDR1 and CDR2: MNHNS, SASEGT. The CDR3 consists of 13 residues. Trimming removed 4 bases at V and 0 bases at J, with 6 bases between. The CDR3 loop reads CASSGTVNTEAFF. CDR3 nucleotide sequence: TGTGCCAGCAGTGGGACAGTGAACACTGAAGCTTTCTTT.

Many counts were recorded for this clonotype. This CDR3 reads CASSYLTGPYEQYF. Written as DNA, the CDR3 is TGCGCCAGCAGCTATTTAACAGGGCCCTACGAGCAGTACTTC. V and J are TRBV5-1 and TRBJ2-7, with D possibly being TRBD1 (6 bases). The CDR3 is made up of 14 amino acids. Trimming left V 3 bases short and J 2 bases short, with 12 bases between. CDR1 SGHRS and CDR2 YFSETQ come from the germline V gene. Full variable domain (rest looked up from reference TRBV5-1 and TRBJ2-7): KAGVTQTPRYLIKTRGQQVTLSCSPISGHRSVSWYQQTPGQGLQFLFEYFSETQRNKGNFPGRFSGRQFSNSRSEMNVSTLELGDSALYLCASSYLTGPYEQYFGPGTRLTVT.

The sample holds a few counts of this clonotype. The genes are TRBV11-2 and TRBJ1-3; 11 positions agree with TRBD1. This CDR3 spans 18 amino acids. The J segment lost 2 bases and the V segment lost 5 bases, leaving 11 bases of the junction unmatched. Germline CDR1 SGHAT, CDR2 FQNNGV. CDR3: CASSQGQGAYGTGNTIYF. In DNA, the CDR3 is TGTGCCAGCAGCCAAGGACAGGGGGCTTACGGAACTGGAAACACCATATATTTT.

This chain joins TRBV4-1 and TRBJ2-5, with 8 bases matching TRBD2. In germline, CDR1 is MGHRA, CDR2 YSYEKL. Trimming at V came to 6 bases and at J to 2 bases, leaving 5 bases not matched to a gene. This CDR3 is built from 14 residues. Written as DNA, the CDR3 is TGCGCCAGCAGACCCATAGCGGGGCAAGAGACCCAGTACTTC. It specifies CASRPIAGQETQYF.

The chain carries TRBV5-1 and TRBJ2-5; TRBD2 matches 12 bases. The CDR3 runs 18 residues. The germline V gene encodes CDR1 SGHRS and CDR2 YFSETQ. V shed 4 bases and J 1 base; nucleotides not matched to a gene: 11. CDR3 protein: CASSSSLAGGAFQETQYF. In DNA form, the CDR3 reads TGCGCCAGCAGCAGCTCACTAGCGGGGGGCGCCTTCCAAGAGACCCAGTACTTC.

In this sample, this clonotype turned up a few times. This chain uses TRBV13 with TRBJ2-5; D tentatively fits TRBD1 or TRBD2 (5 bases each). V shed 5 bases and J shed 3 bases, with 10 bases lying between them. This CDR3 spans 13 amino acids. From germline, CDR1 is PRHDT and CDR2 FYEKMQ (reference sequence). DNA for the CDR3: TGTGCCAGCAGCCGGGACGGTAAAGAGACCCAGTACTTC. It codes for CASSRDGKETQYF. Variable domain in full (rest from reference TRBV13 and TRBJ2-5): AAGVIQSPRHLIKEKRETATLKCYPIPRHDTVYWYQQGPGQDPQFLISFYEKMQSDKGSIPDRFSAQQFSDYHSELNMSSLELGDSALYFCASSRDGKETQYFGPGTRLLVL.